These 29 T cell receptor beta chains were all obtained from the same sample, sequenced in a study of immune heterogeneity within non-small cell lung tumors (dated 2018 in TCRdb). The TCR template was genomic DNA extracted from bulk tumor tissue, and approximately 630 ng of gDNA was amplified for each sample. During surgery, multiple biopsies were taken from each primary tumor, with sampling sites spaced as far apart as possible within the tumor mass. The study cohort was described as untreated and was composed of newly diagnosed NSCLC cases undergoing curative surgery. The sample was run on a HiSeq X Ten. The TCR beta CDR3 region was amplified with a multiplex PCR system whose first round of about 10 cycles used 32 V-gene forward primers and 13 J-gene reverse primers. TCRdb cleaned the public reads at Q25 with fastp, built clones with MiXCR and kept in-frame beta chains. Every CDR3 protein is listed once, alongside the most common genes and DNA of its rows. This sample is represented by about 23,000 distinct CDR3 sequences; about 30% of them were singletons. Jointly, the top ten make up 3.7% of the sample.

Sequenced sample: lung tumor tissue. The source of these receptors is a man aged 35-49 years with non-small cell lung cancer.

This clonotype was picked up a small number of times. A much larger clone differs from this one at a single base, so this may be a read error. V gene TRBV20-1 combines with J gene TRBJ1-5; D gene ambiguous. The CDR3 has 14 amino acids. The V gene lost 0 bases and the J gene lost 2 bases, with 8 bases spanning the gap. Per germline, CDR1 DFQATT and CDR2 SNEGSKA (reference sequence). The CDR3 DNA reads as TGCAGTGCTAGAGAAAGGTGGGGCAATCAGCCCCAGCATTTT. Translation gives CSARERWGNQPQHF.

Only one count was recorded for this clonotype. CDR3 sequence: CASGAGTEETQYF. CDR3 sequence (DNA): TGTGCCAGCGGGGCAGGGACTGAGGAGACCCAGTACTTC. This chain joins TRBV11-3 and TRBJ2-5; a possible D gene is TRBD2 (6 bases). The CDR3 is 13 residues long. V was pared by 8 bases and J by 5 bases, with 15 bases between. Germline-derived CDR1 and CDR2 are SGHNT and YENEEA.

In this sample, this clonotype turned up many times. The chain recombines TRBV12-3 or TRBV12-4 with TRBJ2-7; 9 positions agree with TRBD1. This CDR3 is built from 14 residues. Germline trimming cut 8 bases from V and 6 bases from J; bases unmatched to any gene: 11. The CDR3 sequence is CASGYTGGSGEQYF. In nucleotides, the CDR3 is TGTGCCAGCGGTTATACAGGGGGCAGTGGCGAGCAGTACTTC.

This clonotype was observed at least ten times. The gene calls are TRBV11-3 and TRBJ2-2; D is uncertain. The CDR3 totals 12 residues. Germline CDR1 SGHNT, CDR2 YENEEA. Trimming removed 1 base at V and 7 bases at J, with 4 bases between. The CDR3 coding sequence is TGTGCCAGCAGCTTAGTCCTCGGGGAGCTGTTTTTT. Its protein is CASSLVLGELFF.

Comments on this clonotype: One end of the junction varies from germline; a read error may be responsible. The CDR3 loop reads CACSKGREGYNEQFF. Written as DNA, the CDR3 is TGTGCCTGCAGCAAAGGGCGGGAGGGCTACAATGAGCAGTTCTTC. J is TRBJ2-1 and V is TRBV7-3; 9 bases match TRBD2. The CDR3 has 15 residues. Germline V gives CDR1 SGHTA, CDR2 FQGTGA.

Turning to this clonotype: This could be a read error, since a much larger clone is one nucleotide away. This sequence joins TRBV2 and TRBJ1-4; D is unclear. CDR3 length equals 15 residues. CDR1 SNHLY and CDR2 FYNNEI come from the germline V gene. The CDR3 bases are TGTGACAGCAGTGAATCCGGACGGGAAAATGAAAAACTGTTTTTT. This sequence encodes CDSSESGRENEKLFF.

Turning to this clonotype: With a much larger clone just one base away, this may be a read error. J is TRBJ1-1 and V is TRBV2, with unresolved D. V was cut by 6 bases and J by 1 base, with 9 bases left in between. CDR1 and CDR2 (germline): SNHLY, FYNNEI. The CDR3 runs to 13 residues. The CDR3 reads CASRRGENTEAFF. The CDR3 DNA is TGTGCCAGCAGACGGGGAGAGAACACTGAAGCTTTCTTT. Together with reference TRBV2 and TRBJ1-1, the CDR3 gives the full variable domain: EPEVTQTPSHQVTQMGQEVILRCVPISNHLYFYWYRQILGQKVEFLVSFYNNEISEKSEIFDDQFSVERPDGSNFTLKIRSTKLEDSAMYFCASRRGENTEAFFGQGTRLTVV.

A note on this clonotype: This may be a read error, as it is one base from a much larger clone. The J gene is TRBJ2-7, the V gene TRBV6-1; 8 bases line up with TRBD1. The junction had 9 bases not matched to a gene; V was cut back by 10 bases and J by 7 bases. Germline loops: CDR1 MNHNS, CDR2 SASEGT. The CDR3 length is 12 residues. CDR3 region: CANTYDRGEQYF. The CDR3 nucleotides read TGTGCCAACACCTACGACAGGGGTGAGCAGTACTTC.

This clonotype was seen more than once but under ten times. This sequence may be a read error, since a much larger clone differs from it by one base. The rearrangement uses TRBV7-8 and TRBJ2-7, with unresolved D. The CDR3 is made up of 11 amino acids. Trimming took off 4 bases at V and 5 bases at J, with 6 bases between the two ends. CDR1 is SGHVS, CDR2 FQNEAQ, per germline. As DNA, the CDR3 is TGTGCCAGCAGCTCGCTGAACGAGCAGTACTTC. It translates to CASSSLNEQYF.

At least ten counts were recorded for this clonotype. CDR3 sequence (DNA): TGTGCCAGCAGTCCAAGGGGGTCTTCTGGGGCCAACGTCCTGACTTTC. It yields the protein CASSPRGSSGANVLTF. The genes are TRBV27 and TRBJ2-6; D may be TRBD1 (6 bases). The CDR3 has 16 residues. The V end lost 5 bases, the J end lost 1 base, and 12 bases lay between the germline ends. Germline CDR1 reads MNHEY; CDR2 reads SMNVEV (reference sequence).

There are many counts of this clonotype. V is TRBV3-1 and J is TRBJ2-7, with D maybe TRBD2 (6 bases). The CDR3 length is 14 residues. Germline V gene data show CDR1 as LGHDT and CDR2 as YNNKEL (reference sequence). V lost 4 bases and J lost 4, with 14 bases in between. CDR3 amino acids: CASSRGLSKYEQYF. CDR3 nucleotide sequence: TGTGCCAGCAGCCGAGGACTAAGCAAGTACGAGCAGTACTTC.

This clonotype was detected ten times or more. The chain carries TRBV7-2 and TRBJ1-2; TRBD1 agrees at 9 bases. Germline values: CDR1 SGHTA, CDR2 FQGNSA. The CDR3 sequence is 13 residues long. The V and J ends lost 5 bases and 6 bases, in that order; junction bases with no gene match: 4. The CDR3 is CASSPRTGDGYTF. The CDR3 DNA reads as TGTGCCAGCAGCCCACGGACAGGGGATGGCTACACCTTC.

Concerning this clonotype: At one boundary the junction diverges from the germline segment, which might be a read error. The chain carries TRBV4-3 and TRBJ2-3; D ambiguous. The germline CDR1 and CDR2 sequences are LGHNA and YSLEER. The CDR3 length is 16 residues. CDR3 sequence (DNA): TGCGCCAGCAGCCAAGGGCTGCATCTAAGTGCAGATAAGCAGTATTTT. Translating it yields CASSQGLHLSADKQYF.

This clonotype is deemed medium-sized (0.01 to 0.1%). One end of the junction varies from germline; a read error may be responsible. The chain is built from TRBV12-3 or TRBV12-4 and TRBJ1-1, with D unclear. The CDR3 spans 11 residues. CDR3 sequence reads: CASRLAGEAFF. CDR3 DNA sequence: TGTGCCAGCAGATTAGCGGGTGAAGCTTTCTTT.

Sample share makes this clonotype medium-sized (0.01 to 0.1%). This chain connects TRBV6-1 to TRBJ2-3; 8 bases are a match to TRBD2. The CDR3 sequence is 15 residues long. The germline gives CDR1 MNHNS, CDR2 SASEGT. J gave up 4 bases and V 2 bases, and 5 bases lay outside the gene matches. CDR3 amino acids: CASSEIGRGSDTQYF. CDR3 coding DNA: TGTGCCAGCAGTGAAATCGGGAGGGGCTCAGATACGCAGTATTTT.

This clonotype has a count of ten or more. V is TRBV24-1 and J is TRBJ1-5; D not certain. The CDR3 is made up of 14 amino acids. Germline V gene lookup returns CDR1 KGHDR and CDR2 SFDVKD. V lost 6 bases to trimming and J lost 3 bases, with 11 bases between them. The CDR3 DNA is TGTGCCACCAGTTTAGGAGGGTCCAATCAGCCCCAGCATTTT. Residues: CATSLGGSNQPQHF.

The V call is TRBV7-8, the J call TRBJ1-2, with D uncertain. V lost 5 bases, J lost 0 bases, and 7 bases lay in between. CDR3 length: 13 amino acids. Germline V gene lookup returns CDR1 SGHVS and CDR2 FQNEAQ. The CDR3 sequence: CASSGQPNYGYTF. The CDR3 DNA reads TGTGCCAGCAGCGGGCAGCCTAACTATGGCTACACCTTC.

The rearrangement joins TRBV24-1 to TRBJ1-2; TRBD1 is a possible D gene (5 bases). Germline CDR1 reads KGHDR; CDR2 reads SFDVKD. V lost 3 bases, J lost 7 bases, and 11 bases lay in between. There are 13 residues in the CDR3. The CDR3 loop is CATSDAGKLGYTF. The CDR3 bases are TGTGCCACCAGTGATGCAGGGAAACTTGGCTACACCTTC.

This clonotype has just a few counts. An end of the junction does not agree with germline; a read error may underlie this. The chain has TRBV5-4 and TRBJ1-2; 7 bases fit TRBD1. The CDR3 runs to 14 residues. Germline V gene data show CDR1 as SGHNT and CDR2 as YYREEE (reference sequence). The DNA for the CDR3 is TGTGCCAGCAGCGCGGGACAGCGCTCCCCCGACACTCACTTC. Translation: CASSAGQRSPDTHF.

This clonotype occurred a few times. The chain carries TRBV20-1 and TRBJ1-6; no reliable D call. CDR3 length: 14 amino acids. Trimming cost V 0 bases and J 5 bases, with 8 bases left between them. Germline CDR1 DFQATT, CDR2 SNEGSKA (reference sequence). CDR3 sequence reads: CSARDFQNNSPLHF. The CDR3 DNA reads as TGCAGTGCTAGAGATTTCCAGAATAATTCACCCCTCCACTTT.

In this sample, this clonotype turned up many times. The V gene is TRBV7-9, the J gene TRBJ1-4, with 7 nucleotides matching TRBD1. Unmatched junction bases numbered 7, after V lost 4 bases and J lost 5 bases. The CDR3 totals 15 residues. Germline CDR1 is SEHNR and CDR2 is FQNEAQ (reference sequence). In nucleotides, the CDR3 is TGTGCCAGCAGCTCGTGGACAGGCGAAAATGAAAAACTGTTTTTT. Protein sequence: CASSSWTGENEKLFF.

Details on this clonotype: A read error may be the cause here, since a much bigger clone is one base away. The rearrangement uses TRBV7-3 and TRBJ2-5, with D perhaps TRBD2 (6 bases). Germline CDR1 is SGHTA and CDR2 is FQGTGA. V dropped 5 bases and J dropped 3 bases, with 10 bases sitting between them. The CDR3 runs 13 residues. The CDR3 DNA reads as TGTGCCAGCAGCCACGGAGGGAAAGAGACCCAGTACTTC. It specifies CASSHGGKETQYF.

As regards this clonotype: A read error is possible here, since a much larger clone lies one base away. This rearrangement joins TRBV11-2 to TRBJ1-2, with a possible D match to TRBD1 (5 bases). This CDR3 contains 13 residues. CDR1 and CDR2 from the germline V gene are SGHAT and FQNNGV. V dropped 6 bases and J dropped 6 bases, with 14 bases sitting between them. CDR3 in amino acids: CASRQTGVNGYTF. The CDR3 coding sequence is TGTGCCAGCAGACAAACAGGAGTAAATGGCTACACCTTC. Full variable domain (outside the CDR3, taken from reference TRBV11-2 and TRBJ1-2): EAGVAQSPRYKIIEKRQSVAFWCNPISGHATLYWYQQILGQGPKLLIQFQNNGVVDDSQLPKDRFSAERLKGVDSTLKIQPAKLEDSAVYLCASRQTGVNGYTFGSGTRLTVV.

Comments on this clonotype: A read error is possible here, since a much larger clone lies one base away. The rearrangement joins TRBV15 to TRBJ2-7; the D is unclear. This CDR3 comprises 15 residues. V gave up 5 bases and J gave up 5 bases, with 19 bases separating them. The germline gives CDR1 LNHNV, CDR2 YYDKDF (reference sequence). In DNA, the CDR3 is TGTGCCACCAGCCCCCCATCCAGGTCCCTCCACGAGCAGTACTTC. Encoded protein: CATSPPSRSLHEQYF.

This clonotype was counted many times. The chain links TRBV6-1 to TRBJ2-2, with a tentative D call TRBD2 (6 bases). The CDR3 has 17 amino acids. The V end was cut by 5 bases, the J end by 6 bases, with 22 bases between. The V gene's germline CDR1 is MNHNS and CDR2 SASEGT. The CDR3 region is CASSPLAGGRVSGELFF. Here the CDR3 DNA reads TGTGCCAGCAGTCCCTTAGCTGGGGGGAGAGTTTCCGGGGAGCTGTTTTTT.

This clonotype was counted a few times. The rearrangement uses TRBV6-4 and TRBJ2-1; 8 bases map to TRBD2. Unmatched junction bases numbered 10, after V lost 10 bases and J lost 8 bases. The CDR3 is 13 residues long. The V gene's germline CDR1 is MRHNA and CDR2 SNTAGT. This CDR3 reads CAIQRERGDEQFF. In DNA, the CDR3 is TGTGCCATCCAGCGGGAGAGGGGCGATGAGCAGTTCTTC.

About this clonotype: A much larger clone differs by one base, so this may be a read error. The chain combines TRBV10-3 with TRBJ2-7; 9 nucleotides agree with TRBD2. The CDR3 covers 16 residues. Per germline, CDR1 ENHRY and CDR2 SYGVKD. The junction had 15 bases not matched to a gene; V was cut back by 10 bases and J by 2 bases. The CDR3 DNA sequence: TGTGCCACCGAGGGGGCTTCTAGCGGGACTACCTACGAGCAGTACTTC. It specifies CATEGASSGTTYEQYF.

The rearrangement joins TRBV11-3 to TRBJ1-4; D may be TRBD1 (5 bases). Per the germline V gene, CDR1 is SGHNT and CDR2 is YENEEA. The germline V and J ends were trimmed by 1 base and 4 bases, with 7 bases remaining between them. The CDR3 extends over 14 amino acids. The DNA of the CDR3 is TGTGCCAGCAGCTTAGGAGGGGATAATGAAAAACTGTTTTTT. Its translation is CASSLGGDNEKLFF.

CDR3 coding DNA: TGTGCCAGCAGCTTGGGGACCCGAATCTCGGATACGCAGTATTTT. It specifies CASSLGTRISDTQYF. The rearrangement links TRBV5-6 to TRBJ2-3; D call uncertain. Germline V gene sequence: CDR1 SGHDT, CDR2 YYEEEE. There are 15 residues in the CDR3. Deletions cut 0 bases from V and 6 bases from J, with 14 bases between.